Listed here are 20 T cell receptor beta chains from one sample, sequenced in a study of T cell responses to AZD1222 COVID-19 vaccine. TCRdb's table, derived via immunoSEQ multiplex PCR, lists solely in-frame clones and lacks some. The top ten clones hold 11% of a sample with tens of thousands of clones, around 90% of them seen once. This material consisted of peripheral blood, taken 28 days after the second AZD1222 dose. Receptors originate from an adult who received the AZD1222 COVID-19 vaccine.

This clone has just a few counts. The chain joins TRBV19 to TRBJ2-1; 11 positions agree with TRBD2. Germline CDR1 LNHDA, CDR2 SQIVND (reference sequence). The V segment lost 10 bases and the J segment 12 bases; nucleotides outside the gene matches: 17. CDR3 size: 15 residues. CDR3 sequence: CATGRWLAGGPGQFF. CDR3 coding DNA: TGTGCCACCGGACGATGGTTAGCGGGGGGGCCCGGGCAGTTCTTC.

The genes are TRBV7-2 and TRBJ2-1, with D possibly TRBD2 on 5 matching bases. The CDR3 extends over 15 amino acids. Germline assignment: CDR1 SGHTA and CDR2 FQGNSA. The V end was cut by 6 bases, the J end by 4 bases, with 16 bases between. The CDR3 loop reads CASSHASGNYNEQFF. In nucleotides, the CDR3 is TGTGCCAGCAGTCACGCGAGCGGAAATTACAATGAGCAGTTCTTC.

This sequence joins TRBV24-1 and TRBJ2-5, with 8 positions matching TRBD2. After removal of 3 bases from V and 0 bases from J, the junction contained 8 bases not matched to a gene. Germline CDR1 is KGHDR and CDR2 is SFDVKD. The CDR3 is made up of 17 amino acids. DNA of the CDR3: TGTGCCACCAGTGATCTTGGTAGCGGGGAGTACCAAGAGACCCAGTACTTC. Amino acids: CATSDLGSGEYQETQYF.

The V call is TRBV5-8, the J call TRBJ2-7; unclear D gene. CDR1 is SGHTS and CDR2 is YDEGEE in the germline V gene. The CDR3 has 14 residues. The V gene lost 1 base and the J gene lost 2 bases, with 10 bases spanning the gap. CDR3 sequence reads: CASSLTGTPYEQYF. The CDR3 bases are TGTGCCAGCAGCTTGACGGGCACCCCCTACGAGCAGTACTTC. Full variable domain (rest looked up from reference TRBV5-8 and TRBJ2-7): EAGVTQSPTHLIKTRGQQATLRCSPISGHTSVYWYQQALGLGLQFLLWYDEGEERNRGNFPPRFSGRQFPNYSSELNVNALELEDSALYLCASSLTGTPYEQYFGPGTRLTVT.

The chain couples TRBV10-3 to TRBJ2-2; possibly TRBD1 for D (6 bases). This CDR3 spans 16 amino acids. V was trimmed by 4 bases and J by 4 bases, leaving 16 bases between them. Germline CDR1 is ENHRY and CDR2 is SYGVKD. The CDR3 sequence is CAISGTGTSGTGELFF. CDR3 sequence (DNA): TGTGCCATCAGTGGAACCGGGACATCGGGCACCGGGGAGCTGTTTTTT.

DNA for the CDR3: TGTGCCAGCAGCTTATATAGGGGGCGCTACTATGGCTACACCTTC. It is translated as CASSLYRGRYYGYTF. The V and J genes are TRBV7-2 and TRBJ1-2; TRBD1 matches at 7 bases. The CDR3 has 15 residues. The junction had 6 bases not matched to a gene; V was cut back by 2 bases and J by 3 bases. Germline V gives CDR1 SGHTA, CDR2 FQGNSA.

The CDR3 is CASRGTGEAFF. In DNA form, the CDR3 reads TGTGCCAGCAGAGGGACAGGGGAAGCTTTCTTT. The chain carries TRBV9 and TRBJ1-1, with 9 bases aligning to TRBD1. Looked up from germline, CDR1 is SGDLS and CDR2 is YYNGEE. The CDR3 loop spans 11 amino acids. With V trimmed by 5 bases and J by 8 bases, 1 base remained unmatched.

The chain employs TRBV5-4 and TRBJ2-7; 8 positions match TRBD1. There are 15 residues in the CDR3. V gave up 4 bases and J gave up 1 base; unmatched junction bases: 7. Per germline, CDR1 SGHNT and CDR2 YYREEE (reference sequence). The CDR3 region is CASSRRQGISYEQYF. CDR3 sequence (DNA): TGTGCCAGCAGCCGTCGACAGGGGATATCCTACGAGCAGTACTTC.

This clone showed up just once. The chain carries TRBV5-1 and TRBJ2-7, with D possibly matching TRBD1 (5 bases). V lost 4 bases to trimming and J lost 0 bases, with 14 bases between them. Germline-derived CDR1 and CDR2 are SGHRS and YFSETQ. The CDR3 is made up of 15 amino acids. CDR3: CASSRYQGDSYEQYF. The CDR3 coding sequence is TGCGCCAGCAGCCGTTACCAGGGCGACTCCTACGAGCAGTACTTC.

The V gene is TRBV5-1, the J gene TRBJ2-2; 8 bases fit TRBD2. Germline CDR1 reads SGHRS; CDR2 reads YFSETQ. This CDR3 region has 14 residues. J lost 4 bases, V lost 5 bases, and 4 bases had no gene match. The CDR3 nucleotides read TGCGCCAGCAGAGGGACTAGGGGCACCGGGGAGCTGTTTTTT. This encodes CASRGTRGTGELFF.

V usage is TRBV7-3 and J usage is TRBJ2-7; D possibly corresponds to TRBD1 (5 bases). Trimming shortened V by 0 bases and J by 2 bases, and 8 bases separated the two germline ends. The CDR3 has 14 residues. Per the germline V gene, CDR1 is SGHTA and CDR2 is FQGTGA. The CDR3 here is CASSLTDSTYEQYF. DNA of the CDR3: TGTGCCAGCAGCTTAACAGACAGCACCTACGAGCAGTACTTC.

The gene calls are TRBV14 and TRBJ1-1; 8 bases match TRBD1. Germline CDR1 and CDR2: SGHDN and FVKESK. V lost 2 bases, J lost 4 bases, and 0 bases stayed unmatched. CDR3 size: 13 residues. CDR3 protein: CASSQQGATEAFF. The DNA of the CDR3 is TGTGCCAGCAGCCAACAGGGGGCCACTGAAGCTTTCTTT.

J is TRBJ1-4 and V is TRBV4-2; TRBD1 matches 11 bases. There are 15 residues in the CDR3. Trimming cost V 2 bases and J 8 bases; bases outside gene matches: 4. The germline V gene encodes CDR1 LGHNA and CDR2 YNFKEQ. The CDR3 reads CASSQTGTGGEKLFF. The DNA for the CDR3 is TGTGCCAGCAGCCAAACCGGGACAGGGGGGGAAAAACTGTTTTTT.

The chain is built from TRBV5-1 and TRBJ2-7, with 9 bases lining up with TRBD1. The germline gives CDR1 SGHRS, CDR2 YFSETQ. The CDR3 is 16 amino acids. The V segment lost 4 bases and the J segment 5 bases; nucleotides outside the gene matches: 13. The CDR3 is CASSPGDRGYIDEQYF. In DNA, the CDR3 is TGCGCCAGCAGCCCGGGAGACAGGGGGTATATCGACGAGCAGTACTTC.

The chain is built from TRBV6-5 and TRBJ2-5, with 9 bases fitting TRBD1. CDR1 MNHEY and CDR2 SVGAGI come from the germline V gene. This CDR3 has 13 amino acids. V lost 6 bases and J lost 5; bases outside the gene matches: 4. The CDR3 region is CASRWGQGETQYF. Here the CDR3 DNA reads TGTGCCAGCAGATGGGGACAGGGCGAGACCCAGTACTTC.

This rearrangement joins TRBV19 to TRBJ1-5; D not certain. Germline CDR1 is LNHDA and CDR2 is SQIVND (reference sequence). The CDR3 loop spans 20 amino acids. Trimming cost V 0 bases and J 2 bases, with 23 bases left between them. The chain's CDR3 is CASSIDPRYLLQLGNQPQHF. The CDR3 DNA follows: TGTGCCAGTAGTATAGATCCCCGATATCTTTTGCAATTAGGCAATCAGCCCCAGCATTTT.

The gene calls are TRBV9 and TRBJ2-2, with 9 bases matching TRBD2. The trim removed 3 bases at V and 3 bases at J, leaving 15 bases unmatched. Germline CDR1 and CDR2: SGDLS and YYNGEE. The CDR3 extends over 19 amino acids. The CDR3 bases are TGTGCCAGCAGCGCCCCCTCGCGGGGGGGCCCCCTAGACACCGGGGAGCTGTTTTTT. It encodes CASSAPSRGGPLDTGELFF.

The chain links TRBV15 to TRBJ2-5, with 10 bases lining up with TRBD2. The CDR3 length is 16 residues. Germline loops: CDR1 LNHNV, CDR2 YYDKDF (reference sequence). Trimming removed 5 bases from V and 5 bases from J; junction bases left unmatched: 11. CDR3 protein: CATSSQRGGPPETQYF. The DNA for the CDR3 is TGTGCCACCAGCTCCCAGCGGGGGGGCCCACCCGAGACCCAGTACTTC.

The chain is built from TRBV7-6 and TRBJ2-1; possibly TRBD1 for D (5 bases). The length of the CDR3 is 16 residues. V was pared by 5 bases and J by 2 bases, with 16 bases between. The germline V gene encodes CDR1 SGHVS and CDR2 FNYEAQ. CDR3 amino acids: CASSPIRAGPYNEQFF. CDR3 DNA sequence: TGTGCCAGCAGCCCCATACGAGCAGGGCCCTACAATGAGCAGTTCTTC.

CDR3 residues: CASSTLGTEAFF. The CDR3 DNA sequence: TGTGCCAGCAGCACCCTCGGGACTGAAGCTTTCTTT. The V call is TRBV28, the J call TRBJ1-1; D is unresolved. This CDR3 region has 12 residues. The V gene lost 6 bases and the J gene lost 5 bases, with 10 bases spanning the gap. The germline V gene encodes CDR1 MDHEN and CDR2 SYDVKM.